This T cell receptor (beta chain) was identified during a study of T cell repertoires in cytomegalovirus infection. This clonotype was detected a few times. Its specificity is not known. Germline V lookup: CDR1 LNHDA, CDR2 SQIVND (reference sequence). There are 13 residues in the CDR3. V lost 5 bases and J 3 bases, leaving 11 bases between the germline ends. One entry per CDR3 protein, called by TCRdb with MiXCR from the reads. This sample has approximately 73,000 distinct CDR3 sequences; approximately 40% occur once, and the top ten carry 85% to 95%. The TCR was taken from a human donor in good health (CMV status not recorded). Some clones in this sample may be carry-over from other donors' samples. Source: CD8+ T cells from cultured PBMCs, taken from culture after CMV antigen stimulation. The V and J genes are TRBV19 and TRBJ2-7; tentatively, D is TRBD1 (6 bases). The CDR3 sequence: CASSASRGYEQYF. CDR3 bases: TGTGCCAGTAGTGCGAGCAGGGGCTACGAGCAGTACTTC.